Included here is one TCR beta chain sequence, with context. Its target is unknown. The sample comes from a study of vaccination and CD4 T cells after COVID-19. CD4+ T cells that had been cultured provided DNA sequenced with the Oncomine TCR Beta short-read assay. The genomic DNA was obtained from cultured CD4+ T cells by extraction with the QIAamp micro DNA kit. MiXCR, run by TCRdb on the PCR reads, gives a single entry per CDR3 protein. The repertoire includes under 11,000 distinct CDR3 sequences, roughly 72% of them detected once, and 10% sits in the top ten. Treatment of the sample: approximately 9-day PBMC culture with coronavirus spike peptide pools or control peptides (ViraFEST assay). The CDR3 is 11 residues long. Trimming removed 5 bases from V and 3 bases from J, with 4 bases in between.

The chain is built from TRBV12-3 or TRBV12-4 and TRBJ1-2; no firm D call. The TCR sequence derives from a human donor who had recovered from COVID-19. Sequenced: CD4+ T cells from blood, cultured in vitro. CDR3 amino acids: CASSPDYGYTF. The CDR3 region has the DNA TGTGCCAGCAGTCCAGACTATGGCTACACCTTC.